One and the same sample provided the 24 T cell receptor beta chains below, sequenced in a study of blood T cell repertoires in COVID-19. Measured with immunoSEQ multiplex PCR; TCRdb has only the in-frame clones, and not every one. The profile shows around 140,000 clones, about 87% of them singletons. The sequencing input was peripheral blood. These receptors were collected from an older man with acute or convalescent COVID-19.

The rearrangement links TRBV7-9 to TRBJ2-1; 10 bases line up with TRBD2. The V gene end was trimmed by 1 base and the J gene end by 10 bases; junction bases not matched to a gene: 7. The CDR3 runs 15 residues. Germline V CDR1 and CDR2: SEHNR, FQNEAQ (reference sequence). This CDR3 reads CASSLGGLAETEQFF. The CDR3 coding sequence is TGTGCCAGCAGCTTAGGAGGACTAGCGGAAACGGAGCAGTTCTTC.

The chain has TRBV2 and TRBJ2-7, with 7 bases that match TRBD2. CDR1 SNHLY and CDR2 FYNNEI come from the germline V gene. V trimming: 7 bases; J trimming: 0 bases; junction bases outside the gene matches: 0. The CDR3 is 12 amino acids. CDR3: CASTSGSYEQYF. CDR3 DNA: TGTGCCAGCACTAGCGGCTCCTACGAGCAGTACTTC. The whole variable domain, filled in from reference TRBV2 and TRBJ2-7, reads EPEVTQTPSHQVTQMGQEVILRCVPISNHLYFYWYRQILGQKVEFLVSFYNNEISEKSEIFDDQFSVERPDGSNFTLKIRSTKLEDSAMYFCASTSGSYEQYFGPGTRLTVT.

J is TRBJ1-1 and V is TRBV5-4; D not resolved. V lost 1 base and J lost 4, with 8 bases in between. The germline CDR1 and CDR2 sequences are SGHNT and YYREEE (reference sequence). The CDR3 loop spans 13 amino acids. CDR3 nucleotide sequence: TGTGCCAGCAGCTTGTCACGCGGCACTGAAGCTTTCTTT. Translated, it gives CASSLSRGTEAFF. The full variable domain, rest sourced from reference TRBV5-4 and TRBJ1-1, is ETGVTQSPTHLIKTRGQQVTLRCSSQSGHNTVSWYQQALGQGPQFIFQYYREEENGRGNFPPRFSGLQFPNYSSELNVNALELDDSALYLCASSLSRGTEAFFGQGTRLTVV.

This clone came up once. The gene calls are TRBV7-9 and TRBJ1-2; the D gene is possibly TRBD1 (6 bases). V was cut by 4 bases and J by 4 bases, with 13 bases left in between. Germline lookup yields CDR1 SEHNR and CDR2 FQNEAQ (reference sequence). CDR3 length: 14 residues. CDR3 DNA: TGTGCCAGCAGCTACCCAGGGGCCCGCTATGGCTACACCTTC. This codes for CASSYPGARYGYTF.

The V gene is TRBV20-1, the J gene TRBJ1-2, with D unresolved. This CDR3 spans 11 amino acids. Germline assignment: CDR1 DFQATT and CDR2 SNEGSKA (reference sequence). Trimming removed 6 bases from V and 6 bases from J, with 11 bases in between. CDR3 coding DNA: TGCAGTGCCCCCCCCGCGCATGGCTACACCTTC. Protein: CSAPPAHGYTF.

For the CDR3, the DNA is TGTGCCAGCAGTCGCCCGCGGTCGGGTAATCAGCCCCAGCATTTT. Protein product: CASSRPRSGNQPQHF. The chain is built from TRBV28 and TRBJ1-5; the D is unclear. Germline V gene lookup returns CDR1 MDHEN and CDR2 SYDVKM. V was shortened by 5 bases and J by 4 bases, with 15 bases between the two germline ends. The CDR3 is 15 residues long.

The CDR3, as DNA: TGTGCCAGCAGCCATAACATCGTAAATGAGCAGTTCTTC. As protein: CASSHNIVNEQFF. The gene calls are TRBV3-1 (or the pseudogene TRBV3-2) and TRBJ2-1; D is undetermined. V shed 3 bases and J shed 7 bases, with 10 bases lying between them. The CDR3 totals 13 residues. Germline V lookup: CDR1 LGHDT, CDR2 YNNKEL (reference sequence).

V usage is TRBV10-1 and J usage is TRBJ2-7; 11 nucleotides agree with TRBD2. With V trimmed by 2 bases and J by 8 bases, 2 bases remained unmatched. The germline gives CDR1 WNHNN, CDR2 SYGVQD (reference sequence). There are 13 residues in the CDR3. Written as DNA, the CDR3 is TGCGCCAGCAGTGAGACTAGCGGGAGCAAGCAGTACTTC. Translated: CASSETSGSKQYF.

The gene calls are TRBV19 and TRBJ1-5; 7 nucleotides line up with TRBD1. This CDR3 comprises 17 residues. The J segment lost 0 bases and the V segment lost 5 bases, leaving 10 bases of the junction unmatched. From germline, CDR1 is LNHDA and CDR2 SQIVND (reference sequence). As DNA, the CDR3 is TGTGCCAGTAGTCCCCAACAGGGGACCTATAGCAATCAGCCCCAGCATTTT. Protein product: CASSPQQGTYSNQPQHF.

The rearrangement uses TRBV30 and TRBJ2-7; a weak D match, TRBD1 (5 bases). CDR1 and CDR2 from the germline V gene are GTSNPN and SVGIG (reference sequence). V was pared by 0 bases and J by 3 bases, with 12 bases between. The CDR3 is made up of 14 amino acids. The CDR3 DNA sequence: TGTGCCTGGAGTGTAGCAGGGAAAAACTACGAGCAGTACTTC. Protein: CAWSVAGKNYEQYF.

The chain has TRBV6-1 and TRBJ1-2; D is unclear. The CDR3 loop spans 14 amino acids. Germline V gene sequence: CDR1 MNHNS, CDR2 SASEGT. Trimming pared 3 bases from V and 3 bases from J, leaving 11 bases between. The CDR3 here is CASSEAPGDYGYTF. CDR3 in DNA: TGTGCCAGCAGTGAGGCCCCCGGGGACTATGGCTACACCTTC.

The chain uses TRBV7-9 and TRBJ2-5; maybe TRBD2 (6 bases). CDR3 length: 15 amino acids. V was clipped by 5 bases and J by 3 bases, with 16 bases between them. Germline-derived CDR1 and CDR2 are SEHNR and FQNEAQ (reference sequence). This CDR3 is CASSKHSGGEETQYF. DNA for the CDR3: TGTGCCAGCAGCAAACATAGCGGAGGGGAAGAGACCCAGTACTTC.

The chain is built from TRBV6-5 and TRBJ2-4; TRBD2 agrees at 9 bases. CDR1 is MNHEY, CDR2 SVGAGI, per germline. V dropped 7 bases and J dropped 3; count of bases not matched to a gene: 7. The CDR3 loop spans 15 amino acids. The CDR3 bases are TGTGCCAGCAACCTAGCGGGGATGGGCAAAAACATTCAGTACTTC. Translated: CASNLAGMGKNIQYF.

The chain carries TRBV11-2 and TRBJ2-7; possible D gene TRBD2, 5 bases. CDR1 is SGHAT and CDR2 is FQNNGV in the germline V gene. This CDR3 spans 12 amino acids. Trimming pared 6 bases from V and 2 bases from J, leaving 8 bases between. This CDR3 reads CASSAGAYEQYF. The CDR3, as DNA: TGTGCCAGCAGTGCCGGGGCCTACGAGCAGTACTTC.

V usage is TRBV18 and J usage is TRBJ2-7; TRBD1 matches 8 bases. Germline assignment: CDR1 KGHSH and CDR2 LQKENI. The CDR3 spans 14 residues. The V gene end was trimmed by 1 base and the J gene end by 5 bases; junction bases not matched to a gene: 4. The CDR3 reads CASSPQGTGNEQYF. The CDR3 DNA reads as TGTGCCAGCTCACCACAGGGGACAGGTAACGAGCAGTACTTC.

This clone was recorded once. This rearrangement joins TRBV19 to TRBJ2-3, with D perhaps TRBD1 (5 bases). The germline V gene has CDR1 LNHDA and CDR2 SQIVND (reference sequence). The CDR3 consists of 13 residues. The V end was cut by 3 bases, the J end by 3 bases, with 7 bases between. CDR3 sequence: CASSMTETDTQYF. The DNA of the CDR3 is TGTGCCAGTAGTATGACAGAGACAGATACGCAGTATTTT.

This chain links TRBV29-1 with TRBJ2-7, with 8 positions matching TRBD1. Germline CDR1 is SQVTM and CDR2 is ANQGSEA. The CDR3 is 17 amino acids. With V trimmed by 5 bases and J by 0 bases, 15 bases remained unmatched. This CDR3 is CSVLFYLTGATSYEQYF. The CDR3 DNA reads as TGCAGCGTTCTATTTTATCTGACAGGGGCCACCTCCTACGAGCAGTACTTC.

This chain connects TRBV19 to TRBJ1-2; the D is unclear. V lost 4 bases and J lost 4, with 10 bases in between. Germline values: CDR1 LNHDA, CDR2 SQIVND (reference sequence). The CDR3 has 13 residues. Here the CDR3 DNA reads TGTGCCAGTAGTAGCGGACTCGGCTATGGCTACACCTTC. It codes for CASSSGLGYGYTF.

CDR3 nucleotide sequence: TGTGCCACTTTCGGGTTTACCTACGAGCAGTACTTC. Translation gives CATFGFTYEQYF. The chain joins TRBV6-5 to TRBJ2-7; D unresolved. Trimming left V 10 bases short and J 2 bases short, with 12 bases between. Germline CDR1 is MNHEY and CDR2 is SVGAGI. The CDR3 extends over 12 amino acids.

The DNA of the CDR3 is TGTGCCAGCAGCCCCGACAGTTCGTTAGCTGAAGCTTTCTTT. It yields the protein CASSPDSSLAEAFF. The genes are TRBV5-5 and TRBJ1-1; the D gene is possibly TRBD1 (5 bases). This CDR3 spans 14 amino acids. Trimming left V 4 bases short and J 6 bases short, with 16 bases between. In germline, CDR1 is SGHKS, CDR2 YYEKEE (reference sequence).

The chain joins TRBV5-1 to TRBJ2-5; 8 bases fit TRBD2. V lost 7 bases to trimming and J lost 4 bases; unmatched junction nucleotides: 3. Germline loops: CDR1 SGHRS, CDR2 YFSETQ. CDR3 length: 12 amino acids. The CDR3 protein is CASRGGSETQYF. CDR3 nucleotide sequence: TGCGCCAGCCGGGGGGGTTCAGAGACCCAGTACTTC. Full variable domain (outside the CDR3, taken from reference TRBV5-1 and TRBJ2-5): KAGVTQTPRYLIKTRGQQVTLSCSPISGHRSVSWYQQTPGQGLQFLFEYFSETQRNKGNFPGRFSGRQFSNSRSEMNVSTLELGDSALYLCASRGGSETQYFGPGTRLLVL.

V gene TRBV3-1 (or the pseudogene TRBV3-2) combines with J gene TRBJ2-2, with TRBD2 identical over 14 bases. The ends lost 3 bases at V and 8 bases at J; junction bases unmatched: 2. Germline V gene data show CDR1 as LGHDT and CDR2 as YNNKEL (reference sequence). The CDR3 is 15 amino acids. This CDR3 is CASSQGLAGAGELFF. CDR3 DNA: TGTGCCAGCAGCCAGGGACTAGCGGGAGCTGGGGAGCTGTTTTTT.

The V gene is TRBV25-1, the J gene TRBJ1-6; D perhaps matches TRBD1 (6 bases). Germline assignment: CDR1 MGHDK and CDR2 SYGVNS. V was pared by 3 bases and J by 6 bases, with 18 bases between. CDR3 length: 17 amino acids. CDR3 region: CASSDSGRGRGNSPLHF. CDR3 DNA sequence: TGTGCCAGCAGTGACTCAGGCAGGGGCCGGGGTAATTCACCCCTCCACTTT.

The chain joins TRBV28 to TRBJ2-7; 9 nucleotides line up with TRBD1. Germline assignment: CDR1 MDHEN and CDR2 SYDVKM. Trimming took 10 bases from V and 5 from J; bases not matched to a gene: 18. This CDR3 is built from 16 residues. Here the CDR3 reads CATKTTGTGRIHEQYF. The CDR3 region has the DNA TGTGCCACCAAAACAACCGGGACAGGGCGCATCCACGAGCAGTACTTC.